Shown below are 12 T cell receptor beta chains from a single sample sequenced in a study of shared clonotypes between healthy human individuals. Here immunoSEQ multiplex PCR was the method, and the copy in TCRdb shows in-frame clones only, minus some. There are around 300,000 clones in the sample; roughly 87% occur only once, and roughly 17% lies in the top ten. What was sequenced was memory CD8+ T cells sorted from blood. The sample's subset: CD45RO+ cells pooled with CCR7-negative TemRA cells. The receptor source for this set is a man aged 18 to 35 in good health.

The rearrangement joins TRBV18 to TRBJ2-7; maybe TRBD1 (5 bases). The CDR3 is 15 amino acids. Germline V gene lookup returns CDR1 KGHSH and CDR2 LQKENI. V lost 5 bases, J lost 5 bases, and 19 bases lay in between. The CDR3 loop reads CASSSTEILGDEQYF. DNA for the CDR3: TGTGCCAGCTCATCGACAGAAATATTAGGGGACGAGCAGTACTTC.

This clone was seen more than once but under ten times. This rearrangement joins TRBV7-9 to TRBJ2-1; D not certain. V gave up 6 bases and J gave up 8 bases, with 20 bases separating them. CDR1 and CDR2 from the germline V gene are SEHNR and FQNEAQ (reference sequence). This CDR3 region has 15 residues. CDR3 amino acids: CASSLPMAREDEQFF. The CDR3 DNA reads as TGTGCCAGCAGTCTTCCTATGGCGCGAGAGGATGAGCAGTTCTTC.

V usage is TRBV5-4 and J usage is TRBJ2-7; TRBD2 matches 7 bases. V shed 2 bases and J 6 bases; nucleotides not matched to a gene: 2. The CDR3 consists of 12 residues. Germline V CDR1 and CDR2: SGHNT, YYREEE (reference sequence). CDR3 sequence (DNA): TGTGCCAGCAGCTTCGGACTAGGCGAGCAGTACTTC. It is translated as CASSFGLGEQYF. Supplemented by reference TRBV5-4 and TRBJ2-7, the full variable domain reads ETGVTQSPTHLIKTRGQQVTLRCSSQSGHNTVSWYQQALGQGPQFIFQYYREEENGRGNFPPRFSGLQFPNYSSELNVNALELDDSALYLCASSFGLGEQYFGPGTRLTVT.

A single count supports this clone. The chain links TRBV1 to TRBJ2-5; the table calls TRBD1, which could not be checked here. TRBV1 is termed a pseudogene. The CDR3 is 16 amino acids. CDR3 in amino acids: CTSSQNDRGLGETQYF. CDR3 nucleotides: TGCACCAGCAGCCAAAACGACAGGGGGCTGGGAGAGACCCAGTACTTC.

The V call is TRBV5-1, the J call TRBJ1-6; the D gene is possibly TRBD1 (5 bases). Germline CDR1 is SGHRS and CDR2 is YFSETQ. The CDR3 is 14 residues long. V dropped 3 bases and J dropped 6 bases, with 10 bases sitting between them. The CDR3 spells CASSWGRGNSPLHF. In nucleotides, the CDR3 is TGCGCCAGCAGCTGGGGACGGGGTAATTCACCCCTCCACTTT.

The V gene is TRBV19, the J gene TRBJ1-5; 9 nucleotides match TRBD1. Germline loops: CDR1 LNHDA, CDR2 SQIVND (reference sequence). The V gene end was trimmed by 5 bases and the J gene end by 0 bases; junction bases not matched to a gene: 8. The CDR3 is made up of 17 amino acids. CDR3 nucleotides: TGTGCCAGTAGTCCCCGGACAGGGGATCATAGCAATCAGCCCCAGCATTTT. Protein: CASSPRTGDHSNQPQHF. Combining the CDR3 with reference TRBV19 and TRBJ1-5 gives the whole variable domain DGGITQSPKYLFRKEGQNVTLSCEQNLNHDAMYWYRQDPGQGLRLIYYSQIVNDFQKGDIAEGYSVSREKKESFPLTVTSAQKNPTAFYLCASSPRTGDHSNQPQHFGDGTRLSIL.

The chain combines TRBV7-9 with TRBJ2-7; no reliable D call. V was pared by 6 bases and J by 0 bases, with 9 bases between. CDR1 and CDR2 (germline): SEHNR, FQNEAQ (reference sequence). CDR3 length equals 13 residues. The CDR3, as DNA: TGTGCCAGCAGTCGACCGTCCTCCTACGAGCAGTACTTC. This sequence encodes CASSRPSSYEQYF.

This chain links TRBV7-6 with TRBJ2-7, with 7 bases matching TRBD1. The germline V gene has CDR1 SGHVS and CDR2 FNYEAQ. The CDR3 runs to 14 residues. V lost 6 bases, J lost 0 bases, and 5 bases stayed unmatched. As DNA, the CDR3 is TGTGCCAGCAGGATGGGACAGCGCTCCTACGAGCAGTACTTC. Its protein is CASRMGQRSYEQYF.

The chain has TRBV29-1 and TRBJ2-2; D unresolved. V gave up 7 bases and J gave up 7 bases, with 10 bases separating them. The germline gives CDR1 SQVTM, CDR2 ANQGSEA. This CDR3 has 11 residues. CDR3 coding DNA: TGCAGCGCTCGTTCACTCGGGGAGCTGTTTTTT. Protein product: CSARSLGELFF.

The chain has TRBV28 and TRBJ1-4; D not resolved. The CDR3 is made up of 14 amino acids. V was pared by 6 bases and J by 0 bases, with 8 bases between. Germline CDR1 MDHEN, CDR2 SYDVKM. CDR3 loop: CASSRSATNEKLFF. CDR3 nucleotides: TGTGCCAGCAGCCGTTCCGCAACTAATGAAAAACTGTTTTTT.

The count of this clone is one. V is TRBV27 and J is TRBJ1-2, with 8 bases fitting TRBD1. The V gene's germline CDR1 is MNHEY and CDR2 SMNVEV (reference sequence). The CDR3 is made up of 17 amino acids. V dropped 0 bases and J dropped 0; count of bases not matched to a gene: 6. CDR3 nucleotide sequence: TGTGCCAGCAGTTTATCGGGGACAGGCATCGCTAACTATGGCTACACCTTC. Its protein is CASSLSGTGIANYGYTF.

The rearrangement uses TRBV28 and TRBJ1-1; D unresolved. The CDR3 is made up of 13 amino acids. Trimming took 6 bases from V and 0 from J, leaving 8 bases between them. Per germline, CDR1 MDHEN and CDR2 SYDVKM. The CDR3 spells CASSNGLNTEAFF. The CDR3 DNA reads TGTGCCAGCAGCAATGGACTGAACACTGAAGCTTTCTTT.